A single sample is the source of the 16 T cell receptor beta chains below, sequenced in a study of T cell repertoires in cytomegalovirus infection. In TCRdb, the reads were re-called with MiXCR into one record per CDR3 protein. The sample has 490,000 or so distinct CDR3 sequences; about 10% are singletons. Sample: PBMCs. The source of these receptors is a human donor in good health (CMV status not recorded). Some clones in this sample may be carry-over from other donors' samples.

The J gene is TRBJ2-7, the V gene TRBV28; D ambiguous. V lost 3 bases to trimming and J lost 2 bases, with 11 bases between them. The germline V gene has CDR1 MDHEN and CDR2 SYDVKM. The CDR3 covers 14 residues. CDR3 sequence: CASSLLLGTYEQYF. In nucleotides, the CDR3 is TGTGCCAGCAGTTTGCTCCTAGGCACCTACGAGCAGTACTTC.

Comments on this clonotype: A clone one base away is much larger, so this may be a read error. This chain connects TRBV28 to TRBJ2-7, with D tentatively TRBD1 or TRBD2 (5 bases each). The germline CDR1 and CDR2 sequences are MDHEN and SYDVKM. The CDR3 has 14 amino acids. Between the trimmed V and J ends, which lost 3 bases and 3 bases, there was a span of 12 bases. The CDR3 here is CASSFPGRCYEQYF. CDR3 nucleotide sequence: TGTGCCAGCAGTTTTCCGGGACGGTGCTACGAGCAGTACTTC.

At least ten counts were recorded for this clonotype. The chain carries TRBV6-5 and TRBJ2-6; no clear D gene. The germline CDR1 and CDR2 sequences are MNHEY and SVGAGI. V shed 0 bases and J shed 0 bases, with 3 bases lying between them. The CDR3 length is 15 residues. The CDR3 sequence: CASSYSSSGANVLTF. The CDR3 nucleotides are TGTGCCAGCAGTTACTCGAGCTCTGGGGCCAACGTCCTGACTTTC.

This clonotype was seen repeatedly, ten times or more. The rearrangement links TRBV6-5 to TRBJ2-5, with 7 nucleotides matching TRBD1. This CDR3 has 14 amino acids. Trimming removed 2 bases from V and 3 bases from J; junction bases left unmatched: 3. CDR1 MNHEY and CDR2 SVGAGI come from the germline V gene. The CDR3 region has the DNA TGTGCCAGCAGTTACACCGGGACAGAAGAGACCCAGTACTTC. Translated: CASSYTGTEETQYF.

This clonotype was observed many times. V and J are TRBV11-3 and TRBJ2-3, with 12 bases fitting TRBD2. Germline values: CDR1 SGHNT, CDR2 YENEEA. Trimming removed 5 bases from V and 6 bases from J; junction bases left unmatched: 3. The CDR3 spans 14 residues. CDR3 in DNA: TGTGCCAGCAGCGGGGGACTAGCGGGCGATACGCAGTATTTT. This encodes CASSGGLAGDTQYF.

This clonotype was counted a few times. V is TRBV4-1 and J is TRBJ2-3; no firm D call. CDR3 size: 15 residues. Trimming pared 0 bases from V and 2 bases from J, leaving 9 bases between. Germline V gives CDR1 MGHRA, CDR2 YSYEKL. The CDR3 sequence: CASSQEGYYTDTQYF. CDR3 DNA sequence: TGCGCCAGCAGCCAAGAAGGATATTACACAGATACGCAGTATTTT.

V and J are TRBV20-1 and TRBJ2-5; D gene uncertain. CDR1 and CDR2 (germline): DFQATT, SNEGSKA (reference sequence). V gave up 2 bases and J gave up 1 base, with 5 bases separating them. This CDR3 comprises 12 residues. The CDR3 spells CSARHRQETQYF. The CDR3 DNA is TGCAGTGCTAGACACCGCCAAGAGACCCAGTACTTC.

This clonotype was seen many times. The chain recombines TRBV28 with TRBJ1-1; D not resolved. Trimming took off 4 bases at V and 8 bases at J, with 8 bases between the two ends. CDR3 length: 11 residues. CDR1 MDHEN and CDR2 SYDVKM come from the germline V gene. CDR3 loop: CASSSILEAFF. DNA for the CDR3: TGTGCCAGCAGTTCGATTCTGGAAGCTTTCTTT.

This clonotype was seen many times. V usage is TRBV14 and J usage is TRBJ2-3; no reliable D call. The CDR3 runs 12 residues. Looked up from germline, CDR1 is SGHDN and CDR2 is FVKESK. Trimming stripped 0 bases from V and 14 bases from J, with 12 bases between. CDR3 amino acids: CASSQEGSRRYF. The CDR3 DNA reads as TGTGCCAGCAGCCAAGAAGGGTCCCGCCGGTATTTT.

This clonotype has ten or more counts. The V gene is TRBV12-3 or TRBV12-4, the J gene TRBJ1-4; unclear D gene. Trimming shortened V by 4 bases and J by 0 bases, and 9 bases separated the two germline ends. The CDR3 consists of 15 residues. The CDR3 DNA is TGTGCCAGCAGTTCACGCGGGGCAACTAATGAAAAACTGTTTTTT. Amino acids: CASSSRGATNEKLFF.

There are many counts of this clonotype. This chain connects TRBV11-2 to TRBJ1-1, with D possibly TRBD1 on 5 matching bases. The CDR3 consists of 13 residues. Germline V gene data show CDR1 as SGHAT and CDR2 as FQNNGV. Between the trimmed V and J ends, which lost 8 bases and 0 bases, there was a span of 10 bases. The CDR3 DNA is TGTGCCAGCGGGGGGATCTTGAACACTGAAGCTTTCTTT. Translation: CASGGILNTEAFF.

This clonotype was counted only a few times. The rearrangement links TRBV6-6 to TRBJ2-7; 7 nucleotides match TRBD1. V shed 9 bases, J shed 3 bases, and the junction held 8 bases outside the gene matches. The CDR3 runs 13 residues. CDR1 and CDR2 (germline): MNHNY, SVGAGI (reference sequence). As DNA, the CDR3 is TGTGCCAGTAAGGGGACAGACCACTACGAGCAGTACTTC. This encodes CASKGTDHYEQYF.

CDR3 loop: CSVEQGGTYEQYF. CDR3 DNA: TGCAGCGTTGAACAGGGGGGAACCTACGAGCAGTACTTC. The rearrangement uses TRBV29-1 and TRBJ2-7; D might be TRBD1 (7 bases). The CDR3 covers 13 residues. Per germline, CDR1 SQVTM and CDR2 ANQGSEA. The ends were cut back, 2 bases at V and 2 bases at J, with 10 bases in the middle.

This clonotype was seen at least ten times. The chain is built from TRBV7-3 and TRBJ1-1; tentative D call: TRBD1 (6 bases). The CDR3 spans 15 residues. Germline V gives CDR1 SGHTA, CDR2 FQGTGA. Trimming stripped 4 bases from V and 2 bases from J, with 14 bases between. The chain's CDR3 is CASSSQAGANTEAFF. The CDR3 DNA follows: TGTGCCAGCAGCTCCCAGGCAGGGGCAAACACTGAAGCTTTCTTT.

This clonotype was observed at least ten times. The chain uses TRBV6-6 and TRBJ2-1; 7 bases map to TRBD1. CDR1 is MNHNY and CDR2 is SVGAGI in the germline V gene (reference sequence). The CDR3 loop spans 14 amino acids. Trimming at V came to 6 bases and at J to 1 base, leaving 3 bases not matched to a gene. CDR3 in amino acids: CASRPTGSYNEQFF. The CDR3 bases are TGTGCCAGCAGGCCGACAGGGTCCTACAATGAGCAGTTCTTC.

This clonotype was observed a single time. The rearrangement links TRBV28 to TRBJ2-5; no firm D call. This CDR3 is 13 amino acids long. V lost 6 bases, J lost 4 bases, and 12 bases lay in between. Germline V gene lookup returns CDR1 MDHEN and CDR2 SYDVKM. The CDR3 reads CASSTRVPETQYF. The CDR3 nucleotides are TGTGCCAGCAGCACTCGGGTTCCAGAGACCCAGTACTTC.